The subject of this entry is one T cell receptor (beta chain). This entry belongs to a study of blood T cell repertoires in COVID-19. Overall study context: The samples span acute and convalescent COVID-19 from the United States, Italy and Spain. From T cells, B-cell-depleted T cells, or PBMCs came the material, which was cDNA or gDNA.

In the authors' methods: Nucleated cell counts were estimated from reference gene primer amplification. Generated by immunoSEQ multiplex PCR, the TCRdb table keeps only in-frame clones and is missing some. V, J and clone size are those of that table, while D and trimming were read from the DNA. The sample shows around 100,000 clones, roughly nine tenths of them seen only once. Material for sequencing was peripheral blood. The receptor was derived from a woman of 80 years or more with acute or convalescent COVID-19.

Here the CDR3 DNA reads TGCGCCAGCAGCCACCACCAGGCGGGCAGGGAGGGCGTCCTGACTTTC. Translating gives CASSHHQAGREGVLTF. This chain connects TRBV4-3 to TRBJ2-6; 7 nucleotides match TRBD2. The CDR3 length is 16 residues. J gave up 12 bases and V 3 bases, and 14 bases lay outside the gene matches. Germline V gene sequence: CDR1 LGHNA, CDR2 YSLEER.